This passage covers 4 T cell receptor beta chains from one sample sequenced in a study of a mutant IDH1 vaccine in newly diagnosed glioma. These receptors' antigens are unknown. Generated by immunoSEQ multiplex PCR, the TCRdb table keeps only in-frame clones and is missing some. Of around 85,000 clones listed, roughly 85% are singletons. The time point here: week 23, last vaccination. In the vaccine, a single dose held 300 ug of the mutant IDH1 20-mer peptide, along with topical imiquimod. The source was PBMCs, collected from a glioma patient whose treatment included an IDH1 peptide vaccine. Receptor source: a man aged 25 to 40 with glioma. Some clones in this sample may be carry-over from other donors' samples.

The V gene is TRBV27, the J gene TRBJ2-5; 10 nucleotides line up with TRBD1. The J segment lost 5 bases and the V segment lost 8 bases, leaving 11 bases of the junction unmatched. The CDR3 sequence is 15 residues long. Germline-derived CDR1 and CDR2 are MNHEY and SMNVEV (reference sequence). CDR3 region: CASGVPGQGLETQYF. The DNA of the CDR3 is TGTGCCAGCGGAGTTCCGGGACAGGGGTTGGAGACCCAGTACTTC.

The V and J genes are TRBV6-5 and TRBJ2-7; 12 nucleotides align to TRBD2. Germline CDR1 reads MNHEY; CDR2 reads SVGAGI. The V and J ends lost 6 bases and 4 bases, in that order; junction bases with no gene match: 1. This CDR3 has 13 residues. Here the CDR3 reads CASRTSGSYEQYF. The DNA of the CDR3 is TGTGCCAGCAGGACTAGCGGGAGTTACGAGCAGTACTTC.

The chain links TRBV28 to TRBJ2-7; no definite D call. The germline gives CDR1 MDHEN, CDR2 SYDVKM. There are 15 residues in the CDR3. Trimming pared 3 bases from V and 3 bases from J, leaving 15 bases between. CDR3 residues: CASSLVAKGFYEQYF. CDR3 coding DNA: TGTGCCAGCAGTTTGGTGGCAAAAGGATTCTACGAGCAGTACTTC.

The CDR3 here is CASSHPRVAGGPKTQYF. The CDR3 DNA follows: TGTGCCAGCAGCCACCCCCGTGTAGCGGGGGGGCCGAAGACCCAGTACTTC. The genes are TRBV7-2 and TRBJ2-5, with TRBD2 matching 11 bases. Germline V CDR1 and CDR2: SGHTA, FQGNSA. V lost 5 bases and J lost 6; bases outside the gene matches: 14. This CDR3 comprises 17 residues.